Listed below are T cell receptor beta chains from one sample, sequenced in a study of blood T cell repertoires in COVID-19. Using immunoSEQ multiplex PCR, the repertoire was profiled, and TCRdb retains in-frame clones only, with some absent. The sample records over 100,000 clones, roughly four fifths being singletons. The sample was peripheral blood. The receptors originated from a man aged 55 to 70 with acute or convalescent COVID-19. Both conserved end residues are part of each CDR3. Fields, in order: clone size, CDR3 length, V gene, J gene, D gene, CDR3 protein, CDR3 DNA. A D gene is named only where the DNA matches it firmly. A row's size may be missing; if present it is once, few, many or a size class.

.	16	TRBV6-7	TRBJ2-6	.	CASSSMSRSRANVLTF	TGTGCCAGCAGTTCTATGTCGCGTAGTCGGGCCAACGTCCTGACTTTC
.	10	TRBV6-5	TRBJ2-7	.	CASGSEKQYF	TGTGCCAGCGGATCGGAGAAGCAGTACTTC
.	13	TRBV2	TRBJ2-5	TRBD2	CASCREATETQYF	TGTGCCAGCTGTCGGGAGGCCACAGAGACCCAGTACTTC
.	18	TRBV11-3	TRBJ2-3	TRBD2	CASSSGTSGGAATDTQYF	TGTGCCAGCAGCTCAGGGACTAGCGGGGGGGCCGCGACAGATACGCAGTATTTT
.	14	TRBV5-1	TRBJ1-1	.	CASSRGGKNTEAFF	TGCGCCAGCAGCCGGGGGGGAAAGAACACTGAAGCTTTCTTT
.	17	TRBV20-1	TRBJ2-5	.	CSASDPSGVWGQETQYF	TGCAGTGCTAGTGATCCGTCGGGGGTTTGGGGGCAAGAGACCCAGTACTTC
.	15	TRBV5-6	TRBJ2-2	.	CASSLGPSNTGELFF	TGTGCCAGCAGCTTGGGGCCGTCAAACACCGGGGAGCTGTTTTTT
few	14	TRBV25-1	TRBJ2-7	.	CASSEVNGPYEQYF	TGTGCCAGCAGTGAGGTCAATGGGCCCTACGAGCAGTACTTC
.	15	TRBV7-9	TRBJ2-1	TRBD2	CASTLSGSSYNEQFF	TGTGCCAGCACCCTTAGCGGGAGTTCCTACAATGAGCAGTTCTTC
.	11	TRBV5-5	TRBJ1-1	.	CASSLVQEAFF	TGTGCCAGCAGCTTGGTACAAGAAGCTTTCTTT
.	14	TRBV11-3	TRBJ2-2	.	CASSKGLDTGELFF	TGTGCCAGCAGCAAGGGACTGGACACCGGGGAGCTGTTTTTT
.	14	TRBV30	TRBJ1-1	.	CAWSVGGPALEAFF	TGTGCCTGGAGTGTGGGGGGGCCCGCGCTTGAAGCTTTCTTT
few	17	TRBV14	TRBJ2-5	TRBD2	CASSQETDRGDQETQYF	TGTGCCAGCAGCCAAGAGACGGACCGGGGGGACCAAGAGACCCAGTACTTC
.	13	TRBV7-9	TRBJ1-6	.	CASSFDSYSPLHF	TGTGCCAGCAGCTTTGACAGTTATTCACCCCTCCACTTT
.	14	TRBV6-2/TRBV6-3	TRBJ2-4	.	CASSYGPLKNIQYF	TGTGCCAGCAGTTACGGGCCACTCAAAAACATTCAGTACTTC
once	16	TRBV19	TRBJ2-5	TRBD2	CASSIGGSGGQETQYF	TGTGCCAGTAGTATAGGTGGTAGCGGGGGTCAAGAGACCCAGTACTTC
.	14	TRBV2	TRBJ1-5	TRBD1	CASSDRTGFQPQHF	TGTGCCAGCAGTGACAGGACAGGATTCCAGCCCCAGCATTTT
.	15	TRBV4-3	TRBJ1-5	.	CASSPGTYSNQPQHF	TGCGCCAGCAGCCCAGGGACTTATAGCAATCAGCCCCAGCATTTT
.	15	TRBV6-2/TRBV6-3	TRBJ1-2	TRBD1	CASSTPSSGGRGYTF	TGTGCCAGCAGTACCCCCTCATCAGGGGGCCGCGGCTACACCTTC
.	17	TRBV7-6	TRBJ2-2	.	CASSSPRRGVDTGELFF	TGTGCCAGCAGCTCCCCCCGCAGGGGAGTAGACACCGGGGAGCTGTTTTTT
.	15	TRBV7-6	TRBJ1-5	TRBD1	CASSSGTAANQPQHF	TGTGCCAGCAGCTCGGGGACAGCAGCAAATCAGCCCCAGCATTTT
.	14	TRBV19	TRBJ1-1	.	CASSIEPRSTEAFF	TGTGCCAGTAGTATAGAACCCAGGTCTACTGAAGCTTTCTTT